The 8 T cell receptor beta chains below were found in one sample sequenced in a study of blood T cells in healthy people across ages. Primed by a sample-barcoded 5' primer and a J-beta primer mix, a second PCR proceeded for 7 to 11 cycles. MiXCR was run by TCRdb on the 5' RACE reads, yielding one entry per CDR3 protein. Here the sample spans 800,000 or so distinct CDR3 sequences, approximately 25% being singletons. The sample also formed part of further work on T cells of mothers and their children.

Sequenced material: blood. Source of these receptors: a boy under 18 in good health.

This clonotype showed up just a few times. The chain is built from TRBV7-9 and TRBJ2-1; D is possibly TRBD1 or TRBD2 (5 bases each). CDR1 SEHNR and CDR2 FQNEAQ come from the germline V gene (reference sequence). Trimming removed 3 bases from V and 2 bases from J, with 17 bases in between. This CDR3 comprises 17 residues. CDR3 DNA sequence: TGTGCCAGCAGCTTGGGGGTAGAGCGCTTCCCCTACAATGAGCAGTTCTTC. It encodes CASSLGVERFPYNEQFF. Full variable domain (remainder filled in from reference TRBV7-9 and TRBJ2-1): DTGVSQNPRHKITKRGQNVTFRCDPISEHNRLYWYRQTLGQGPEFLTYFQNEAQLEKSRLLSDRFSAERPKGSFSTLEIQRTEQGDSAMYLCASSLGVERFPYNEQFFGPGTRLTVL.

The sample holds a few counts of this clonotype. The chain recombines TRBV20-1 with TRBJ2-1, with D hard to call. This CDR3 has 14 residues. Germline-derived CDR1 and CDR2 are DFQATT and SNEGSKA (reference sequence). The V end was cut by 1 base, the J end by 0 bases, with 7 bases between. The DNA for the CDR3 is TGCAGTGCTAGAGCAATTGACTCCTACAATGAGCAGTTCTTC. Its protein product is CSARAIDSYNEQFF.

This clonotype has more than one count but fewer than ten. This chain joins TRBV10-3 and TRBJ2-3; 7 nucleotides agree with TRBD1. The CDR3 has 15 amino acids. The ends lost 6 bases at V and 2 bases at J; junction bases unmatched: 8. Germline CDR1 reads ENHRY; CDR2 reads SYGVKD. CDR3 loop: CAIRTSGQLTDTQYF. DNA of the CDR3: TGTGCCATCAGGACCTCGGGACAGCTCACAGATACGCAGTATTTT.

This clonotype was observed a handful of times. The CDR3 DNA reads TGTGCCATCAGTGAGGGCACTAGCATAAATCTGGAGACCCAGTACTTC. As protein: CAISEGTSINLETQYF. The V gene is TRBV10-3, the J gene TRBJ2-5, with TRBD2 as a possible D gene (6 bases). Trimming stripped 2 bases from V and 5 bases from J, with 18 bases between. Germline lookup yields CDR1 ENHRY and CDR2 SYGVKD. The CDR3 length is 16 residues.

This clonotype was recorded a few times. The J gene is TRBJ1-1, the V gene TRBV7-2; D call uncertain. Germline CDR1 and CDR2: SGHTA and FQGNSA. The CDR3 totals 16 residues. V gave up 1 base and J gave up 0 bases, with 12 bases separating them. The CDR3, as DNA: TGTGCCAGCAGCTTAGGAACCAGGCACATGAACACTGAAGCTTTCTTT. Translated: CASSLGTRHMNTEAFF.

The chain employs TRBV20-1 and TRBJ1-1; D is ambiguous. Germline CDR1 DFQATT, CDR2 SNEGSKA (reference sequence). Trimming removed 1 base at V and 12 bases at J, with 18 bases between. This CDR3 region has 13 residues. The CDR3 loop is CSARALVAARSFF. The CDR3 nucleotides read TGCAGTGCTAGAGCCCTAGTTGCAGCGAGGTCTTTCTTT.

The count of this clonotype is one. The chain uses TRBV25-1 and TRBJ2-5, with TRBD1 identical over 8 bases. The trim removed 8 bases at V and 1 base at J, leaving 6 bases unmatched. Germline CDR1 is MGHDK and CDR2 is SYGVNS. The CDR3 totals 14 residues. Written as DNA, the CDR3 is TGTGCCAGCGCAGGGGACAGGTTCCAAGAGACCCAGTACTTC. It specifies CASAGDRFQETQYF.

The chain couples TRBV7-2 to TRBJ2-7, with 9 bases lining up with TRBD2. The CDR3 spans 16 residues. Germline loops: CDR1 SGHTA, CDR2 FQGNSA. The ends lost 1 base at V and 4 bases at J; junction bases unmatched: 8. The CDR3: CASSLDRSSGVYEQYF. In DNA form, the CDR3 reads TGTGCCAGCAGCTTAGATAGGTCTAGCGGGGTATACGAGCAGTACTTC.